Shown below are 7 T cell receptor beta chains from a single sample sequenced in a study of blood T cell repertoires in COVID-19. TCRdb's table, derived via immunoSEQ multiplex PCR, lists solely in-frame clones and lacks some. The data show under 200,000 clones, about three quarters seen once. The sequenced material came from peripheral blood. Receptors originate from a man aged 55 to 70 with acute or convalescent COVID-19.

The rearrangement joins TRBV18 to TRBJ2-3, with 7 positions matching TRBD1. V lost 1 base and J lost 3; bases outside the gene matches: 1. Germline V lookup: CDR1 KGHSH, CDR2 LQKENI. The CDR3 length is 14 residues. CDR3: CASSPRQGTDTQYF. CDR3 in DNA: TGTGCCAGCTCACCACGACAGGGAACAGATACGCAGTATTTT.

This clone came up once. The V and J genes are TRBV21-1 and TRBJ2-5; no DNA check was done on the table's D call, TRBD2. TRBV21-1 is flagged as a pseudogene. This CDR3 is 13 amino acids long. The CDR3: CASSSRLQETQYF. Written as DNA, the CDR3 is TGTGCCAGCAGCAGCCGACTACAAGAGACCCAGTACTTC.

V and J are TRBV10-2 and TRBJ2-7; possible D gene TRBD1, 5 bases. V lost 3 bases and J lost 0, with 9 bases in between. Germline V lookup: CDR1 WSHSY, CDR2 SAAADI. This CDR3 has 14 amino acids. The CDR3 is CASSDGAYSYEQYF. Written as DNA, the CDR3 is TGCGCCAGCAGTGATGGGGCGTACTCCTACGAGCAGTACTTC.

This clone was found a few times. The CDR3 nucleotides are TGTGCCAGCAGCTTAGCGCAGGGGGTGGATCAGCCCCAGCATTTT. Amino acids: CASSLAQGVDQPQHF. The chain uses TRBV7-8 and TRBJ1-5; TRBD1 matches 7 bases. V was pared by 0 bases and J by 5 bases, with 4 bases of the junction left unmatched. Germline V gives CDR1 SGHVS, CDR2 FQNEAQ. The CDR3 consists of 15 residues. The full variable domain, with the rest looked up from reference TRBV7-8 and TRBJ1-5, is GAGVSQSPRYKVAKRGQDVALRCDPISGHVSLFWYQQALGQGPEFLTYFQNEAQLDKSGLPSDRFFAERPEGSVSTLKIQRTQQEDSAVYLCASSLAQGVDQPQHFGDGTRLSIL.

The count of this clone is one. The V and J genes are TRBV27 and TRBJ2-3, with 11 bases that match TRBD2. The V and J ends lost 5 bases and 2 bases, in that order; junction bases with no gene match: 6. CDR3 length: 16 amino acids. Germline CDR1 and CDR2: MNHEY and SMNVEV (reference sequence). CDR3 residues: CASSPTSGGNTDTQYF. The CDR3 DNA is TGTGCCAGCAGTCCAACTAGCGGGGGTAACACAGATACGCAGTATTTT.

This clone was observed a few times. The gene calls are TRBV4-1 and TRBJ2-3, with TRBD2 as a possible D gene (5 bases). The CDR3 has 13 residues. The V end lost 4 bases, the J end lost 4 bases, and 9 bases lay between the germline ends. Looked up from germline, CDR1 is MGHRA and CDR2 is YSYEKL. CDR3 loop: CASSRAAPDTQYF. CDR3 sequence (DNA): TGCGCCAGCAGCCGAGCGGCACCAGATACGCAGTATTTT.

V usage is TRBV19 and J usage is TRBJ1-2; TRBD1 might be the D (5 bases). V was shortened by 3 bases and J by 4 bases, with 9 bases between the two germline ends. The germline CDR1 and CDR2 sequences are LNHDA and SQIVND (reference sequence). The CDR3 spans 13 residues. The CDR3 spells CASSIGGFYGYTF. The CDR3 region has the DNA TGTGCCAGTAGTATTGGGGGGTTCTATGGCTACACCTTC.